Here is one T cell receptor beta chain with its context. Its antigen remains unknown. A single record per CDR3 protein comes from TCRdb applying MiXCR to the RT-PCR reads. The top ten clones hold about 10% of a sample with fewer than 350,000 distinct CDR3 sequences, roughly a fifth of them seen once. The data were obtained in a study of response to subunit inactivated influenza vaccine. Points from the study as a whole: That few new T cells are recruited by each seasonal influenza vaccination was the authors' suggestion.

This CDR3 has 16 amino acids. V was cut by 0 bases and J by 0 bases, with 9 bases left in between. Germline V gene sequence: CDR1 MNHEY, CDR2 SMNVEV (reference sequence). This clonotype was sampled from a man aged 50 to 75 who received an inactivated influenza vaccine. Sequencing used PBMCs from blood, obtained about 20 months after vaccination. The V and J genes are TRBV27 and TRBJ1-5, with no clear D. This CDR3 is CASSLSRRYSNQPQHF. CDR3 sequence (DNA): TGTGCCAGCAGTTTATCCCGACGGTATAGCAATCAGCCCCAGCATTTT.